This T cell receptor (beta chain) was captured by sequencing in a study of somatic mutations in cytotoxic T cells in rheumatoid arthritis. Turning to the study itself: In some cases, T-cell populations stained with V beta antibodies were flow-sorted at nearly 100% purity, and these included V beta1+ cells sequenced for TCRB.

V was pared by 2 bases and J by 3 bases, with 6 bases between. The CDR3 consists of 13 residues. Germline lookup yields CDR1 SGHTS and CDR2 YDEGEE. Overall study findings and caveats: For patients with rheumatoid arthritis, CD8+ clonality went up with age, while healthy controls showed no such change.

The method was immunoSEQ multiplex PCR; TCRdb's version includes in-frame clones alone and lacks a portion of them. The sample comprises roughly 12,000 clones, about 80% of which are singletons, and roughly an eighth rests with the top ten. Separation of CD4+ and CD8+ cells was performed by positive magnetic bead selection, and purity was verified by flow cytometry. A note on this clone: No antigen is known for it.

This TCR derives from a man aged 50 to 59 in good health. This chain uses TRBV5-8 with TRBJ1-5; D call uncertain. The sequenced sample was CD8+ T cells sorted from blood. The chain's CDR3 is CASSFRPNQPQHF. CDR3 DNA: TGTGCCAGCAGCTTTCGACCCAATCAGCCCCAGCATTTT.